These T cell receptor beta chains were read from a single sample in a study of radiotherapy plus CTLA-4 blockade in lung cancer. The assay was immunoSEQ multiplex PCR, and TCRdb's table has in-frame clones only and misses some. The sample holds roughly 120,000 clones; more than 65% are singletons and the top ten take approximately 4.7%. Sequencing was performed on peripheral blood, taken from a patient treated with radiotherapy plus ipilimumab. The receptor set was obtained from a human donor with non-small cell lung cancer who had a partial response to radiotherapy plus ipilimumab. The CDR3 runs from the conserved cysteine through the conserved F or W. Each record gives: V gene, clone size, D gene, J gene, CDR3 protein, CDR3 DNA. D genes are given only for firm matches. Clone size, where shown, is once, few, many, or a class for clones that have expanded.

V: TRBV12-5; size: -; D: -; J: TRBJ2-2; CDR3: CASGLASGLSTGELFF; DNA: TGTGCTAGTGGTTTGGCATCCGGACTCAGCACCGGGGAGCTGTTTTTT
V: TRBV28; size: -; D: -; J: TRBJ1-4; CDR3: CASSFDNMGYNEKLFF; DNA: TGTGCCAGCAGTTTCGATAACATGGGCTATAATGAAAAACTGTTTTTT
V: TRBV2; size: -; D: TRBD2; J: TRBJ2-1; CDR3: CASSAIIPSGSVYEQFF; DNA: TGTGCCAGCAGTGCTATAATCCCTAGCGGGAGCGTCTATGAGCAGTTCTTC
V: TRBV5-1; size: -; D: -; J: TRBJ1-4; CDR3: CASSWEGRNEKLFF; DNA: TGCGCCAGCAGCTGGGAGGGGCGGAATGAAAAACTGTTTTTT
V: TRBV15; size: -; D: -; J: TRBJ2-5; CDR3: CATSRDARVGETQYF; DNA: TGTGCCACCAGCAGAGACGCCCGGGTGGGAGAGACCCAGTACTTC
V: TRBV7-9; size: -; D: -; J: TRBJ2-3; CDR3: CASNIAPDTQYF; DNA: TGTGCCAGCAATATAGCCCCAGATACGCAGTATTTT
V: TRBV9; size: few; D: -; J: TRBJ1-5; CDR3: CASSGNRDSNQPQHF; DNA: TGTGCCAGCAGCGGCAACAGGGATAGCAATCAGCCCCAGCATTTT
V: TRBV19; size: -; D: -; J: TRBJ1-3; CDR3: CASSWDTPGNTIYF; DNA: TGTGCCAGTAGCTGGGACACACCAGGAAACACCATATATTTT
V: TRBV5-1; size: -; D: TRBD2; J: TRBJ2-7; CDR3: CASSSGGSYEQYF; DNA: TGCGCCAGCAGCTCGGGGGGCTCCTACGAGCAGTACTTC
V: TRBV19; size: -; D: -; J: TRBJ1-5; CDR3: CASRPGVGRGNQPQHF; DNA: TGTGCCAGTAGACCAGGAGTGGGGCGTGGCAATCAGCCCCAGCATTTT
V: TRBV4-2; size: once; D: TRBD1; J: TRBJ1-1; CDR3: CASSTGGMNTEAFF; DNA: TGTGCCAGCTCAACAGGGGGTATGAACACTGAAGCTTTCTTT
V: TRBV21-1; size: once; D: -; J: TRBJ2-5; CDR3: CASGGRGGRASQETQYF; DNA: TGTGCCAGCGGCGGGCGGGGCGGGAGGGCCTCACAAGAGACCCAGTACTTC
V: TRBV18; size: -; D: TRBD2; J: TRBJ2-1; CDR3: CASSPYRGRDEQFF; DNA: TGTGCCAGCTCACCATATCGGGGGAGGGATGAGCAGTTCTTC
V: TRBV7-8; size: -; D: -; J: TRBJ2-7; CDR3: CASSPASVYEQYF; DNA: TGTGCCAGCAGCCCCGCGAGTGTTTACGAGCAGTACTTC
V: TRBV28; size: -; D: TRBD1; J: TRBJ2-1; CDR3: CASSFRGQGNEQFF; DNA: TGTGCCAGCAGTTTTAGGGGGCAAGGCAATGAGCAGTTCTTC
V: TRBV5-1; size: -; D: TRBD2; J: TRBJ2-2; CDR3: CASSFRLAGETGELFF; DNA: TGCGCCAGCAGCTTCAGACTAGCGGGAGAAACCGGGGAGCTGTTTTTT
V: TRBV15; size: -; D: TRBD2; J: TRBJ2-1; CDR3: CATSREWLAVYNEQFF; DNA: TGTGCCACCAGCAGAGAATGGCTAGCGGTTTACAATGAGCAGTTCTTC
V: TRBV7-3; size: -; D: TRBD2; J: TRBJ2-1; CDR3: CASSPTSGRSEQFF; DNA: TGTGCCAGCAGCCCGACTAGCGGGAGATCTGAGCAGTTCTTC
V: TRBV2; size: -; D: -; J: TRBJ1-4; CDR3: CASNVQGPNEKLFF; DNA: TGTGCCAGCAATGTACAGGGTCCTAATGAAAAACTGTTTTTT
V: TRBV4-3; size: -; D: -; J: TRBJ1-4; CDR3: CASSQGPGTDEKLFF; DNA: TGCGCCAGCAGCCAAGGGCCGGGAACAGATGAAAAACTGTTTTTT
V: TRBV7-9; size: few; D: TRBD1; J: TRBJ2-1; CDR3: CASSSLQGARSYNEQFF; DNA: TGTGCCAGCAGCTCGTTACAGGGGGCTCGCTCCTACAATGAGCAGTTCTTC
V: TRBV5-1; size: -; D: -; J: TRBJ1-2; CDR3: CASSPSGGHGYTF; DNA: TGCGCCAGCAGCCCCTCCGGGGGTCATGGCTACACCTTC
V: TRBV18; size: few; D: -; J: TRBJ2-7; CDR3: CASSPPRDYEQYF; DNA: TGTGCCAGCTCACCACCCCGAGACTACGAGCAGTACTTC
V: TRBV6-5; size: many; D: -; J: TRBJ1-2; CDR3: CASSYSTGYGYTF; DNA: TGTGCCAGCAGTTACTCGACAGGCTATGGCTACACCTTC
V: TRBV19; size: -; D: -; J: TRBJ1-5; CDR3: CASSIGVRVGNQPQHF; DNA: TGTGCCAGTAGTATCGGGGTCCGAGTAGGCAATCAGCCCCAGCATTTT
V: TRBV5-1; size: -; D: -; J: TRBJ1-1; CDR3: CASSLAPGDTEAFF; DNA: TGCGCCAGCAGCTTGGCTCCGGGAGACACTGAAGCTTTCTTT
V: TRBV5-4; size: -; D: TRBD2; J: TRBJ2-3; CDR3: CASSPLSSGGDTQYF; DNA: TGTGCCAGCAGCCCGCTTTCGTCGGGAGGAGATACGCAGTATTTT
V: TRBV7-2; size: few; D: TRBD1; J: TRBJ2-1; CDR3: CASSSDRGRTYNEQFF; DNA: TGTGCCAGCAGCTCCGACAGGGGAAGGACCTACAATGAGCAGTTCTTC
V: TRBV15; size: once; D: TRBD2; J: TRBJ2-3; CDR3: CATSGGSGRTDTQYF; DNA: TGTGCCACCAGCGGGGGTAGCGGGAGGACAGATACGCAGTATTTT
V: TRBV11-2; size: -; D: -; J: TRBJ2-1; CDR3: CASNPSSGASLYNEQFF; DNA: TGTGCCAGCAACCCATCGTCGGGAGCCAGCCTCTACAATGAGCAGTTCTTC
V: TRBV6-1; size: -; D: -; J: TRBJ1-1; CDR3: CASVFRGGSNTEAFF; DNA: TGTGCCAGCGTTTTCAGGGGAGGGTCGAACACTGAAGCTTTCTTT
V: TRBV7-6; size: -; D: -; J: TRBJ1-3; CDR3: CASSAISGSGNTIYF; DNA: TGTGCCAGCAGCGCGATTAGTGGTTCTGGAAACACCATATATTTT
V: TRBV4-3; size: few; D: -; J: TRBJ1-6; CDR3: CASSQSVLSYNSPLHF; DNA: TGCGCCAGCAGCCAATCAGTTCTCTCCTATAATTCACCCCTCCACTTT
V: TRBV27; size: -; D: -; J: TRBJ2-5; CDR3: CASSSFRELYF; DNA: TGTGCCAGCAGTTCCTTCCGGGAGCTATACTTC
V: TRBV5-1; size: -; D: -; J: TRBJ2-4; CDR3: CASSLEGPRAKNIQYF; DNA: TGCGCCAGCAGCTTGGAGGGGCCGCGGGCCAAAAACATTCAGTACTTC
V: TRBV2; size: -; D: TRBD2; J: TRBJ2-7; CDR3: CASSSRGWVAGSSYEQYF; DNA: TGTGCCAGCAGTAGCCGGGGTTGGGTAGCGGGAAGCTCCTACGAGCAGTACTTC
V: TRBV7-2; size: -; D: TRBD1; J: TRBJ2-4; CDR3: CASSLGFRGPGLAKNIQYF; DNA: TGTGCCAGCAGCTTAGGATTCAGGGGGCCGGGGCTAGCCAAAAACATTCAGTACTTC
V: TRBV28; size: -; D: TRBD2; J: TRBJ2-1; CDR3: CASSLVGLAGGPSYNEQFF; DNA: TGTGCCAGCAGTTTAGTTGGGCTAGCGGGAGGGCCAAGCTACAATGAGCAGTTCTTC
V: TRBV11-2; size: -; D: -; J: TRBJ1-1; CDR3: CASSLGHMNTEAFF; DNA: TGTGCCAGCAGCTTAGGACATATGAACACTGAAGCTTTCTTT